This T cell receptor beta chain stems from a study of identical twins. Findings and limits, study-wide: The more abundant beta clonotypes in cord blood had fewer insertions, and memory repertoires did not show this. Compared with models, monozygotic twins showed more out-of-frame TCR alpha sharing. Shared out-of-frame alpha sequences (those common to twins) showed excess low generation probability.

Unique molecular identifiers were in the cDNA, with template-switch universal primer binding. Via MiXCR, TCRdb re-called the 5' RACE reads, giving one row per CDR3 protein. In the table there are 1,800,000 or so distinct CDR3 sequences, around a third of which are singletons. Trimming shortened V by 3 bases and J by 0 bases, and 11 bases separated the two germline ends. The CDR3 has 15 residues. The germline gives CDR1 LNHNV, CDR2 YYDKDF (reference sequence). This clonotype was counted between two and nine times. The antigen is not known. The sequenced sample consisted of cord blood. The rearrangement uses TRBV15 and TRBJ1-1; D is uncertain. The receptor comes from a newborn girl in good health. Here the CDR3 reads CATSREKTLNTEAFF. The CDR3 bases are TGTGCCACCAGCAGGGAAAAGACACTGAACACTGAAGCTTTCTTT.